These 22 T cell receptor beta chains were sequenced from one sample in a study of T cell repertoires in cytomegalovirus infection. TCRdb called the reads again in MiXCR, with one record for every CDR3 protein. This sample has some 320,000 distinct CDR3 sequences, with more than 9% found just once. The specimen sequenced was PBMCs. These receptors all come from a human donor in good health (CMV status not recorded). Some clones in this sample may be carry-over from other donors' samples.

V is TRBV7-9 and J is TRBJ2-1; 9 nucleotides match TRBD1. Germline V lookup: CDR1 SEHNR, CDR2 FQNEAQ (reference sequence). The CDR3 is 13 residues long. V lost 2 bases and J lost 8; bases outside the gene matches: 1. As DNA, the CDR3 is TGTGCCAGCAGCTTAACAGGGGGCTATGAGCAGTTCTTC. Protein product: CASSLTGGYEQFF.

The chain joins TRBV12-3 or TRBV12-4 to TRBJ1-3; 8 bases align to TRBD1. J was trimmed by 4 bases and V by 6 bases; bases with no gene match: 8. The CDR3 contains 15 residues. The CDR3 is CASRFGGTGGNTIYF. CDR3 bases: TGTGCCAGCAGGTTCGGTGGGACAGGCGGAAACACCATATATTTT.

CDR3 amino acids: CASSQGDISSGYTF. The DNA for the CDR3 is TGCGCCAGCAGCCAAGGAGACATATCTAGTGGCTACACCTTC. The V gene is TRBV4-1, the J gene TRBJ1-2; D gene ambiguous. The V end was cut by 1 base, the J end by 7 bases, with 13 bases between. The CDR3 has 14 amino acids. Germline-derived CDR1 and CDR2 are MGHRA and YSYEKL.

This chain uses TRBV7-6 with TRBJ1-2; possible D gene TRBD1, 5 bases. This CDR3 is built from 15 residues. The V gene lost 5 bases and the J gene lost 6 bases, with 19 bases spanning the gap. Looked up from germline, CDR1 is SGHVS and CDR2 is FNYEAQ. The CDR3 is CASSAFTGGSDGYTF. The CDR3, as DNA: TGTGCCAGCAGCGCGTTTACGGGGGGGTCGGATGGCTACACCTTC.

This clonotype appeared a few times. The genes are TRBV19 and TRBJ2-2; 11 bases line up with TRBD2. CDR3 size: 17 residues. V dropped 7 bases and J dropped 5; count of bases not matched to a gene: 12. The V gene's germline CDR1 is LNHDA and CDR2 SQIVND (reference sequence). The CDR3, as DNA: TGTGCCAGTAAGACGCTTGCGACTAGCGGGGCAACCGGGGAGCTGTTTTTT. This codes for CASKTLATSGATGELFF.

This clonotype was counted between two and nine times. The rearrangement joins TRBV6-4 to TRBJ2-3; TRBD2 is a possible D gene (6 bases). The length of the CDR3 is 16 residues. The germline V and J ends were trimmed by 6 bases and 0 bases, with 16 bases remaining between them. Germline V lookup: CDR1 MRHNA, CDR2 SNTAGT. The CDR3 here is CASRAFGGVSTDTQYF. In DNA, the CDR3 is TGTGCCAGCAGGGCCTTTGGCGGGGTCAGCACAGATACGCAGTATTTT.

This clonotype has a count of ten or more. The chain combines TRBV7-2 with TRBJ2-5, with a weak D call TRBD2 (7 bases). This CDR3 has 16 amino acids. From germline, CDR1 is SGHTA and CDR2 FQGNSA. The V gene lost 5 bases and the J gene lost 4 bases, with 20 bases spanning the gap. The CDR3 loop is CASSPRGADNGETQYF. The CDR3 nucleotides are TGTGCCAGCAGCCCCCGGGGGGCGGACAATGGAGAGACCCAGTACTTC.

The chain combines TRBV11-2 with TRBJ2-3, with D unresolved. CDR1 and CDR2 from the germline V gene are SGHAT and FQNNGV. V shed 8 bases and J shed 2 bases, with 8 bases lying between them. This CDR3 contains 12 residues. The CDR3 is CASLGLTDTQYF. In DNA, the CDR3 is TGTGCCAGCTTGGGTCTCACAGATACGCAGTATTTT.

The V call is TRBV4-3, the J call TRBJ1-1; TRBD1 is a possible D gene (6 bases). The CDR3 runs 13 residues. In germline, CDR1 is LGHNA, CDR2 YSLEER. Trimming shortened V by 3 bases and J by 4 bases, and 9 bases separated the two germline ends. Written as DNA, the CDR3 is TGCGCCAGCAGCCATACAGGGACCACTGAAGCTTTCTTT. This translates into CASSHTGTTEAFF.

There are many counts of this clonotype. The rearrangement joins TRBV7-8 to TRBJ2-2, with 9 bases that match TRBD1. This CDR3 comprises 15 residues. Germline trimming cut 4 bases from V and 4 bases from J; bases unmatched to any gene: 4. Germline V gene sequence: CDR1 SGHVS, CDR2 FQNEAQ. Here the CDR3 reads CASSSGTGITGELFF. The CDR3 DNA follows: TGTGCCAGCAGCTCAGGGACAGGGATCACCGGGGAGCTGTTTTTT.

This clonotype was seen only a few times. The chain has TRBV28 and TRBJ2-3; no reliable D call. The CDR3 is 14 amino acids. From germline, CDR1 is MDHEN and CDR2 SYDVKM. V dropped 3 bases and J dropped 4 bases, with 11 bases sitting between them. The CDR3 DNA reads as TGTGCCAGCAGTTTCCCCCCTATAGCAGATACGCAGTATTTT. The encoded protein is CASSFPPIADTQYF.

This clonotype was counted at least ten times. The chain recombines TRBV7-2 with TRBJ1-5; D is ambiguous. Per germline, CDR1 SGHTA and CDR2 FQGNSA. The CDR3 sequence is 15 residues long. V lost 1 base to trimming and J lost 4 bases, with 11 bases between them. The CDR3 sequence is CASSLGSGQNQPQHF. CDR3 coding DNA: TGTGCCAGCAGCTTAGGGTCAGGCCAGAATCAGCCCCAGCATTTT.

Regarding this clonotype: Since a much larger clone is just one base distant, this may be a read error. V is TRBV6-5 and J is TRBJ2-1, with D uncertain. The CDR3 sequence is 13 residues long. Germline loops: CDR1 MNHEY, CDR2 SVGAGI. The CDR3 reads CANSYSNRNEQFF. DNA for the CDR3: TGTGCCAACAGTTACTCGAACCGCAATGAGCAGTTCTTC.

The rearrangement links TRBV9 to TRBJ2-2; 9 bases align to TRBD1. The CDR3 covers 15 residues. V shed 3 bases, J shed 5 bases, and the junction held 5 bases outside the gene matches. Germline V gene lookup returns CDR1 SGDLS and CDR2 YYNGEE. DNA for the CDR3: TGTGCCAGCAGCGCTGGGACAGGGTTGACCGGGGAGCTGTTTTTT. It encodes CASSAGTGLTGELFF.

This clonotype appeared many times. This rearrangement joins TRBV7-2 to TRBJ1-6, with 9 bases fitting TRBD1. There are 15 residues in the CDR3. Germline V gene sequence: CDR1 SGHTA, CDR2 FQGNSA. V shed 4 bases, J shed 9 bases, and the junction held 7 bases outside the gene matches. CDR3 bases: TGTGCCAGCAGCTCTAGGACAGGGGTCAGTTCACCCCTCCACTTT. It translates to CASSSRTGVSSPLHF. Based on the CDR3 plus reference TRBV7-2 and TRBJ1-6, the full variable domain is GAGVSQSPSNKVTEKGKDVELRCDPISGHTALYWYRQSLGQGLEFLIYFQGNSAPDKSGLPSDRFSAERTGGSVSTLTIQRTQQEDSAVYLCASSSRTGVSSPLHFGNGTRLTVT.

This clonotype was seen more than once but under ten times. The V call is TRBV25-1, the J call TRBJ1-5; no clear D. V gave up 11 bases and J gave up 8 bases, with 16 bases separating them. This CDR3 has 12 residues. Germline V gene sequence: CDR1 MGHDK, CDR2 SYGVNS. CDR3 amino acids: CAGLERLEPQHF. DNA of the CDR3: TGTGCCGGACTGGAACGCTTAGAGCCCCAGCATTTT.

The CDR3 coding sequence is TGTGCCAGCAGCGGATACGGGAGGGCCTTGTATACGCAGTATTTT. Translation gives CASSGYGRALYTQYF. The rearrangement joins TRBV12-3 or TRBV12-4 to TRBJ2-3, with 8 nucleotides matching TRBD2. The V gene end was trimmed by 6 bases and the J gene end by 7 bases; junction bases not matched to a gene: 12. The CDR3 sequence is 15 residues long.

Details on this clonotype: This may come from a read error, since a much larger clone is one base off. CDR3 region: CASASLGGNTGELLF. The CDR3 nucleotides read TGTGCCAGCGCTTCACTCGGCGGCAACACCGGGGAGCTGTTATTT. The chain recombines TRBV7-3 with TRBJ2-2; D perhaps matches TRBD2 (5 bases). The CDR3 extends over 15 amino acids. Germline CDR1 SGHTA, CDR2 FQGTGA.

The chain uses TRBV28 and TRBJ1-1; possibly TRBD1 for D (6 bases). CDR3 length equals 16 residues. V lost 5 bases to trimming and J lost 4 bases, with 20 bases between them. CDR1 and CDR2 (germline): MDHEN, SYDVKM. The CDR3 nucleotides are TGTGCCAGCAGTCCCTGGGCTTCCAGGGGAGGCACTGAAGCTTTCTTT. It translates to CASSPWASRGGTEAFF.

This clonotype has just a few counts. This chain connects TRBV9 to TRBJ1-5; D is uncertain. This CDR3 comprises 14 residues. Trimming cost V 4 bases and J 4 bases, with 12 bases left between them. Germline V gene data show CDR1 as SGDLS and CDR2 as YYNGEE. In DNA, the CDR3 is TGTGCCAGCAGCCTAGGGTTTATTAATCAGCCCCAGCATTTT. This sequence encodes CASSLGFINQPQHF.

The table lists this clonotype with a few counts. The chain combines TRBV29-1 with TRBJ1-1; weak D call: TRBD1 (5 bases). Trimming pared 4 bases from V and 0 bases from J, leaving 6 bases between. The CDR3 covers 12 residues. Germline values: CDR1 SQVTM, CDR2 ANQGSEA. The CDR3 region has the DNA TGCAGCGTTGGGACATTGAACACTGAAGCTTTCTTT. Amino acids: CSVGTLNTEAFF. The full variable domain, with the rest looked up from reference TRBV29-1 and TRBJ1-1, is SAVISQKPSRDICQRGTSLTIQCQVDSQVTMMFWYRQQPGQSLTLIATANQGSEATYESGFVIDKFPISRPNLTFSTLTVSNMSPEDSSIYLCSVGTLNTEAFFGQGTRLTVV.

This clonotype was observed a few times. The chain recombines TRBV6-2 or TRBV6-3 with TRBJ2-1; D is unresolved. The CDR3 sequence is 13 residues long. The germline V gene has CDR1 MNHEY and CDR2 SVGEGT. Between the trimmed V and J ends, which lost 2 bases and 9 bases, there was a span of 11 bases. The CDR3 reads CASSYARWGEQFF. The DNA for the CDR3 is TGTGCCAGCAGTTACGCGAGGTGGGGTGAGCAGTTCTTC.